The 9 T cell receptor beta chains in this list originate from one sample, sequenced in a study of T cell repertoires in cytomegalovirus infection. Which antigens these TCRs recognize remains unknown. Each CDR3 protein gets one entry after TCRdb re-called the reads with MiXCR. The table lists under 350,000 distinct CDR3 sequences, about 20% of them singletons, with around 20% in the top ten. The material sequenced was cultured PBMCs, taken from culture after CMV antigen stimulation. The receptors originated from a human donor in good health (CMV status not recorded). Some clones in this sample may be carry-over from other donors' samples.

This clonotype was observed a few times. The junction and the germline gene differ at one end; a read error may be behind it. The CDR3 here is CATSSGRTNTGELFF. The CDR3 nucleotides are TGTGCCACCAGCTCAGGAAGGACGAATACCGGGGAGCTGTTTTTT. The chain is built from TRBV24-1 and TRBJ2-2; D remains unclear. Germline V gives CDR1 KGHDR, CDR2 SFDVKD. The CDR3 is 15 amino acids.

The CDR3, as DNA: TGTGCCAGCAGTTACGATCGGGGGGGACAGAACACTGAAGCTTTCTTT. It encodes CASSYDRGGQNTEAFF. The rearrangement uses TRBV6-2 or TRBV6-3 and TRBJ1-1; a possible D gene is TRBD1 (6 bases). Germline V gene lookup returns CDR1 MNHEY and CDR2 SVGEGT. CDR3 length: 16 residues. The ends were cut back, 2 bases at V and 1 base at J, with 14 bases in the middle.

In this sample, this clonotype turned up a few times. CDR3 protein: CAAGGEKLFF. Here the CDR3 DNA reads TGTGCCGCCGGGGGAGAAAAACTGTTTTTT. The gene calls are TRBV30 and TRBJ1-4, with D perhaps matching TRBD1 (5 bases). Trimming cost V 8 bases and J 8 bases, with 9 bases left between them. This CDR3 is 10 amino acids long. The germline CDR1 and CDR2 sequences are GTSNPN and SVGIG (reference sequence).

This clonotype was observed a few times. The chain links TRBV6-2 or TRBV6-3 to TRBJ2-7; TRBD2 matches at 10 bases. CDR1 is MNHEY, CDR2 SVGEGT, per germline. With V trimmed by 4 bases and J by 5 bases, 2 bases remained unmatched. There are 13 residues in the CDR3. The CDR3, as DNA: TGTGCCAGCAGTTTAGCGGGAGGAAACGAGCAGTACTTC. The encoded protein is CASSLAGGNEQYF.

This clonotype was seen a few times. J is TRBJ1-5 and V is TRBV25-1; D remains ambiguous. V gave up 0 bases and J gave up 2 bases, with 5 bases separating them. Germline CDR1 reads MGHDK; CDR2 reads SYGVNS. The CDR3 loop spans 14 amino acids. The CDR3 loop reads CASSEYGGNQPQHF. The DNA for the CDR3 is TGTGCCAGCAGTGAATACGGTGGCAATCAGCCCCAGCATTTT.

In this sample, this clonotype turned up many times. V usage is TRBV6-2 or TRBV6-3 and J usage is TRBJ2-1; D may match TRBD1 or TRBD2 (6 bases each). CDR1 and CDR2 from the germline V gene are MNHEY and SVGEGT. The CDR3 contains 16 residues. The V end was cut by 2 bases, the J end by 5 bases, with 16 bases between. This CDR3 reads CASSYAPGGHHNEQFF. CDR3 DNA: TGTGCCAGCAGTTACGCCCCCGGGGGACACCACAATGAGCAGTTCTTC.

This chain joins TRBV12-3 or TRBV12-4 and TRBJ1-5; D may be TRBD1 (5 bases). Deletions cut 6 bases from V and 9 bases from J, with 12 bases between. CDR3 length: 12 residues. CDR3 bases: TGTGCCAGCAGCACGACAGCAACGCCCCAGCATTTT. As protein: CASSTTATPQHF.

The rearrangement links TRBV12-5 to TRBJ2-1, with 13 positions matching TRBD2. V dropped 0 bases and J dropped 9; count of bases not matched to a gene: 17. Germline V gene lookup returns CDR1 LGHNT and CDR2 FRNRAP. The CDR3 runs to 20 residues. Written as DNA, the CDR3 is TGTGCTAGTGGTTTGGTACTGGGTAGAGGACTAGCGGGAGTTTATCTTGAGCAGTTCTTC. Its translation: CASGLVLGRGLAGVYLEQFF.

A few counts support this clonotype. J is TRBJ2-3 and V is TRBV7-2; TRBD2 is a possible D gene (5 bases). This CDR3 comprises 14 residues. The ends were cut back, 7 bases at V and 2 bases at J, with 13 bases in the middle. Germline V lookup: CDR1 SGHTA, CDR2 FQGNSA. The CDR3 protein is CASNHGLNTDTQYF. In DNA, the CDR3 is TGTGCCAGCAACCACGGACTGAACACAGATACGCAGTATTTT. Drawing the rest from reference TRBV7-2 and TRBJ2-3, the complete variable domain is GAGVSQSPSNKVTEKGKDVELRCDPISGHTALYWYRQSLGQGLEFLIYFQGNSAPDKSGLPSDRFSAERTGGSVSTLTIQRTQQEDSAVYLCASNHGLNTDTQYFGPGTRLTVL.